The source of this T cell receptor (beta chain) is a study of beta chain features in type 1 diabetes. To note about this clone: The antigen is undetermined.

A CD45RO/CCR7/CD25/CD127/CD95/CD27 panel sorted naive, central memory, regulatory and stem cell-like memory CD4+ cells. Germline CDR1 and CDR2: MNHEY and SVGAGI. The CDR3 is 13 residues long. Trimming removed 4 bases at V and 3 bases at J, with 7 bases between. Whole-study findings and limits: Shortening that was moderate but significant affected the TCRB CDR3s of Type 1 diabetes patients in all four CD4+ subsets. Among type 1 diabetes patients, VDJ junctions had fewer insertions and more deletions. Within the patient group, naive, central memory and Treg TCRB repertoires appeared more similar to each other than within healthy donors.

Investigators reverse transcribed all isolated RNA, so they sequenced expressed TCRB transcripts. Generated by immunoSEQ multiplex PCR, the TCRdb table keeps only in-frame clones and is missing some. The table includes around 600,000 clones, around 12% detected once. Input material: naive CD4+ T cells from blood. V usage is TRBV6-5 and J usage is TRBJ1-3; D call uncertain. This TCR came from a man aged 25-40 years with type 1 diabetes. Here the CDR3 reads CASSSTDGNTIYF. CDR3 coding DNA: TGTGCCAGCAGTTCGACGGATGGAAACACCATATATTTT.